This T cell receptor (beta chain) was sequenced in a study of cytomegalovirus exposure and HLA in healthy donors (dated by TCRdb to 2015 to 2018). Broadly, across the study: In an earlier analysis of under 600 of the donors, approximately 260 Gb of sequence data and roughly 100 million unique TCR beta sequences from 150 million to 200 million T cells were reported. Typing coverage differed by locus: A, B, C, DRB1 and DQB1 were typed in roughly 620-640 donors, DQA1 in roughly 510, DPA1 in some 570, and DPB1 in 400 to 480. On average, approximately 250,000 unique TCR beta nucleotide sequences were sequenced per donor among 398 genotyped donors of the cohort, with roughly 18% of those sequences being non-productive. High-throughput TCR immunosequencing, statistical association of individual TCRs with disease status, and machine learning were combined to predict cytomegalovirus infection status. Approximately 300 gigabases of sequencing data and 91 million or so unique TCR sequences made up an early release that covered approximately 700 HLA-typed donors. HLA typing covered class I and class II loci at four-digit resolution. To study patterns of TCR occurrence, a later analysis re-analyzed previously published TCR beta repertoires from 600 to 750 donors and added high-resolution HLA genotyping. Of the approximately 400 genotyped donors, about 80% fell in the genetic ancestry cluster associated with self-reported Caucasian donors. All discovery cohort repertoires had been generated on a single sequencing platform. Using immunosequencing, the study profiled T cell repertoires from about 620 subjects and related those repertoires to cytomegalovirus serostatus. A later genetic analysis used genome-wide SNP genotypes for 398 of the 666 donors, treating that subset as a discovery cohort. An earlier analysis of 587 of the donors applied high-throughput TCR beta sequencing to assess whether each TCR beta V gene segment acted as functional or pseudogenic. Alongside the repertoire data, information on donor age, sex, ethnicity and CMV serostatus was compiled. Rather than drawing on any new phenotypic data, the later analysis identified candidate immune exposures from TCR beta sequences and the way those sequences occurred across donors. Along with the approximately 700-subject first cohort, a separate validation cohort of approximately 110 different subjects was used. The study aimed to test whether cataloging public T cell receptors could reveal signatures of past pathogen exposure. Roughly five DR-DQ haplotypes were treated as single units for association and clustering because of strong linkage in the cohort.

The cohort was made up of around 720 healthy bone marrow donors. Cohort members were all nominally healthy when sampled, although unrecorded immune exposures were likely present. The donor tested CMV seropositive and was one of the 289 seropositive cohort members. A peripheral blood sample was collected from each donor, and TCR beta sequencing was performed on peripheral blood mononuclear cells. Genomic DNA extraction from the blood cell samples was performed with the Qiagen DNeasy Blood Extraction Kit. The CDR3, from cysteine to phenylalanine, totals 14 residues. The DNA shown is the 42-base CDR3, in frame from base 1. V and J are truncated by 0 bases and 6 bases respectively, leaving an intervening sequence of 9 bases. The germline V gene supplies CDR1 SGHAT and CDR2 FQNNGV. The sample holds a few counts of this clone. Which antigen it targets is not known. No base-level quality is on record; no much larger clone is a single base apart.

Libraries were constructed by the immunoSEQ multiplex PCR assay. For the multiplex PCR, a mixture combining 60 forward primers for TCR Vbeta segments and 13 reverse primers for TCR Jbeta segments was used. A multiplex PCR assay on genomic DNA amplified the CDR3 region of rearranged TCR beta genes. Amplified TCR beta libraries were sequenced as 87-base-pair reads on the Illumina HiSeq System. In the authors' own workflow: In a later analysis, tens of millions of unique TCR beta chains were counted across the 650 to 750 repertoires, and approximately 11 million of these chains were shared by at least two donors. A nearest-neighbor algorithm error-corrected the raw reads and collapsed the reads into unique sequences, merging closely related sequences to remove PCR and sequencing errors. Alignment of CDR3 sequences to IMGT reference sequences was used to assign V, D and J gene segments. For a sequence to be retained, a match of at least six nucleotides was required to both a V gene segment and a J gene segment. Rearrangements were classified as productive when the CDR3 lacked stop codons and remained in frame with V and J, and all other rearrangements were classified as non-productive. CDR3 was defined according to IMGT convention as the region running from the second conserved V-encoded cysteine to the conserved J-encoded phenylalanine. The earlier analysis of approximately 500 of the donors excluded sequences that lacked an unambiguous match to a single V gene segment. In an earlier analysis of 587 of the donors, V segments were called functional above 56.7% productive rearrangements and were called segregating when the between-donor standard deviation exceeded 5%. To diagnose cytomegalovirus status from the catalog of TCR beta chain sequences, a statistical classification framework was built. A later analysis assigned V and J genes by comparing TCR nucleotide sequences with IMGT/GENE-DB human TR gene sequences. A later analysis assigned CDR3 sequences and most-parsimonious VDJ recombination scenarios with the TCRdist pipeline. In a later analysis, every TCR beta chain was defined by the combination of its CDR3 amino acid sequence and its V-gene family, and reads without a unique V-gene family were dropped. As a way to deal with suspected cross-contamination and a sequencing artifact, a later analysis dropped more than 500 nucleotide sequences that were highly shared and had low generation probability. A later analysis calculated a clonal expansion index for each public chain from normalized within-repertoire ranks of inferred template counts. In a later analysis, generation probabilities were computed using a VDJ recombination model fitted to out-of-frame rearrangements, and the results were checked against IGoR. A later analysis scored TCR-TCR, TCR-HLA and TCR-CMV co-occurrence with hypergeometric tests, applying a repertoire-size bias correction to TCR pairs. To estimate false discovery rates, a later analysis permuted the HLA or CMV assignments 20 times. In a later analysis, co-occurring TCRs were grouped using DBSCAN, and TCRdist sequence similarity was added for clustering within HLA-allele-positive subsets. Co-occurrence clustering excluded repertoires with fewer than 30,000 or more than 120,000 public chains, plus five with anomalous nucleotide sharing. What TCRdb holds here is the immuneACCESS table cut down to in-frame rearrangements. Part of the clones is not present; checked against another copy, under half of the missing clones reflect an unresolved V gene, and the others are unexplained. The V and J calls and clone size were taken over from that table, and D and trimming were inferred from the DNA. Within this sample are some 110,000 clones, with roughly 9.1% of them counted one time only. The ten largest clones represent under 6.5% of the sample.

Paper-wide results and their limitations: According to a later analysis, parvovirus B19, influenza, CMV and Epstein-Barr virus appeared linked to several top co-occurrence clusters. According to a later genetic analysis, donors in an Asian-associated ancestry cluster had fewer N-insertions in productive TCRs than the approximately 700-donor mean. Correlated functional status among segregating V segments might be attributable to linkage disequilibrium, but an unknown experimental factor could not be ruled out. The study gave a list of under 200 TCR beta chains associated with cytomegalovirus. A few of the identified cytomegalovirus-associated TCR beta chains were confirmed in vitro to be specific for cytomegalovirus antigens. A cluster of highly shared sequence variants was judged likely to be a technical artifact of the sequencing pipeline. V-gene and J-gene trimming of TCR beta chains was associated with a missense DCLRE1C variant in a later genetic analysis, and the association was replicated in an independent cohort. Some IMGT-functional V segments, including TRBV6-2 and TRBV6-3, could not be distinguished by the 87-base-pair reads and were therefore excluded. Compared with equally common non-associated chains, HLA-associated TCR beta chains in a later analysis were more clonally expanded and had lower generation probabilities. In an earlier analysis of 587 of the donors, most TCR beta V segments were observed in productive rearrangements about 87% or about 30% of the time, broadly matching IMGT annotations. The earlier analysis of fewer than 750 of the donors excluded over 15 rarely observed V segments, including chromosome 9 orphons, because counts were too low. In this cohort, only TCR beta chains were sequenced, and detectable features were limited by the absence of alpha or paired-chain data. Roughly uniform sequencing depth across donors was assumed in presence/absence analyses, although this assumption may not hold. In a later analysis, the rate of TCR association differed among HLA loci, with DRB1 alleles having the most associated TCRs and HLA-C alleles having the fewest. Most TCR sequences were seen in very few donors, while some public TCRs were found in many individuals. In a later analysis, most CMV-associated TCR beta chains were found to appear HLA-restricted, with HLA associations seemingly driven largely by CMV exposure. The classifier was reported to diagnose cytomegalovirus status with high specificity and sensitivity in both the original and validation cohorts. Immune exposure information for the cohort was limited to CMV serostatus. Specific HLA alleles were associated with 15,000 to 20,000 TCR beta sequences at a false discovery rate of 0.05 in a later analysis. Strong co-occurrence of HLA alleles, especially DR and DQ, made assigning TCR associations to individual alleles difficult. The authors suggested that the approach could potentially be generalized to other disease states and immunological phenotypes. Because HLA typing was unavailable for some donors at each locus, only the typed subset was used in association tests. A further reported finding was that TCR beta sequences accurately predicted the HLA-A and HLA-B alleles for most subjects in the first cohort.

Input material: PBMCs. This sequence uses TRBV11-2 and TRBJ2-4, with TRBD2 tentatively as D gene (5 bases match). The clonotype originates from a man in his forties or fifties in good health and CMV-seropositive. The bases are TGTGCCAGCAGCTTAGATCGCGGGTTAAACATTCAGTACTTC. It translates as CASSLDRGLNIQYF.